This T cell receptor beta chain was found in a study of blood T cell repertoires in COVID-19 (TCRdb year 2020). As for the study more broadly: Collaborator samples came from the United States, Italy and Spain and covered acute and convalescent phases of COVID-19. The prospective study material was composed of cDNA or gDNA derived from T cells, B-cell-depleted T cells, or PBMCs. The sample metadata nearly always contained a de-identified subject ID, COVID-19 status, age in years and sex. Samples were obtained from the ongoing ImmuneRACE study (first 160 participants) and from over a thousand subjects provided by 6 global collaborators. Subjects who had been exposed to COVID-19, were actively infected with it, or had recovered from it provided the deeply sampled blood TCRbeta repertoires that made up the dataset. A freely available public database, intended as a resource for researchers studying the immune response to SARS-CoV-2, is where the repertoires were released. Where available, HLA class I and class II types were taken from metadata supplied by the sample provider and were not determined by assay-based typing.

Study-level results and caveats: Clinical and demographic metadata were provided uncurated, with the amount varying by source and participant.

Taken from the germline V gene, the CDR1 and CDR2 loops are SNHLY and FYNNEI. The CDR3, cysteine through phenylalanine, is 16 amino acids long. The only DNA kept is the CDR3, 48 bases in frame from the first base. V and J lose 2 bases and 0 bases, and a span of 11 bases separates them. Enrolling through a virtual design, the prospective study's participants ranged in age from roughly 18 to 89 years and lived across 24 United States geographic areas. In the prospective study, participants were assigned to cohorts based on the clinical history participants reported in a screening survey and a study questionnaire. Exposed participants had been in contact, within 2 weeks of entering the study, with a person who had a PCR-confirmed or clinician-diagnosed case of COVID-19. In the prospective study, mobile phlebotomists collected whole blood, serum and a nasopharyngeal or oropharyngeal swab from each participant. Over a roughly two-month period, participants in the prospective study had the option of providing additional blood draws and questionnaires. Blood samples from the prospective study were shipped frozen or at room temperature prior to DNA extraction.

This clone was detected only a few times. There is no known antigen for this receptor. Base-call qualities are not available, and no considerably larger clone is one nucleotide away. TCRbeta CDR3 regions were amplified from genomic DNA using the immunoSEQ Assay, a bias-controlled multiplex PCR. Turning to the authors' computational methods: The number of nucleated cells in each sample was estimated by amplification of reference gene primers within the assay. Sequence reads were collapsed and filtered to measure the absolute abundance of every unique TCRbeta CDR3 rearrangement. For each sample, productive Simpson clonality was calculated as the square root of Simpson's diversity index across productive rearrangements. In its TCRdb copy, this immuneACCESS table keeps in-frame sequences only and misses some clones. Where compared with another copy, unresolved V genes explain less than half of these, and the others have no known cause. That table is the source of V, J and clone size, and D and trimming were worked out from the DNA. The sample includes some 300,000 clones, with roughly nine tenths observed a single time. In total, the top ten clones hold less than 3.5% of the sample.

Specimen: PBMCs or T cells enriched from blood (not recorded which). This clonotype was obtained from a woman aged 50 to 60 who had been exposed to COVID-19. The rearrangement combines TRBV2 with TRBJ1-3, with the D gene call left open. The CDR3 is CASSELRLFSGNTIYF. The sequenced DNA: TGTGCCAGCAGTGAATTACGGTTATTCTCTGGAAACACCATATATTTT.